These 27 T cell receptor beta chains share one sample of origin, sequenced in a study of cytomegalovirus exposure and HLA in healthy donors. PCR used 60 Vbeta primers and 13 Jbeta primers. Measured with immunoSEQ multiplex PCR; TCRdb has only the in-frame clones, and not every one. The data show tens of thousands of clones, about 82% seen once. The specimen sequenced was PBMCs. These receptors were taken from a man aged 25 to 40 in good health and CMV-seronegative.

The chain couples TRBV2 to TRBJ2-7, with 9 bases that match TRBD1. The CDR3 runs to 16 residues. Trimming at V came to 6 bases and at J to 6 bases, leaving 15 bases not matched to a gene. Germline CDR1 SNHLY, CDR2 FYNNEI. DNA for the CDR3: TGTGCCAGCAGCCGAGAGGGACAGGGCTTGGGTGGCGAGCAGTACTTC. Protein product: CASSREGQGLGGEQYF.

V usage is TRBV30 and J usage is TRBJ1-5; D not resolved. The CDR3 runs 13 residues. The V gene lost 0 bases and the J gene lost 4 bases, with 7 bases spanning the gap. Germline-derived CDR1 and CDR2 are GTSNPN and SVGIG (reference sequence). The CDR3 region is CAWSVHGNQPQHF. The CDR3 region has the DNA TGTGCCTGGAGTGTACACGGGAATCAGCCCCAGCATTTT.

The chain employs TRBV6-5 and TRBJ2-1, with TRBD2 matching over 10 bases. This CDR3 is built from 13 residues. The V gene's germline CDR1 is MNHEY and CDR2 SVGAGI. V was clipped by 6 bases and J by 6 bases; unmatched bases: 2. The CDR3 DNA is TGTGCCAGCAGGGCTAGCGGGAGCAATGAGCAGTTCTTC. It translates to CASRASGSNEQFF.

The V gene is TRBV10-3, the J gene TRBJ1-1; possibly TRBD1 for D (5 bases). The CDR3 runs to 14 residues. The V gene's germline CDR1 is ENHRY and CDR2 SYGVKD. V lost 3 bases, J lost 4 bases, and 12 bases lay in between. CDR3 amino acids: CAISDQGWSTEAFF. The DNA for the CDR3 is TGTGCCATCAGTGACCAGGGCTGGAGCACTGAAGCTTTCTTT.

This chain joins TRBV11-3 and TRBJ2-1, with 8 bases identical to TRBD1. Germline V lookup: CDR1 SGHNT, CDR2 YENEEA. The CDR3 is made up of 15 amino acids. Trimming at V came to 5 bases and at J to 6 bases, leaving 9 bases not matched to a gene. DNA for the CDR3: TGTGCCAGCAGCCCAGGGACAGGCAGGGGCAATGAGCAGTTCTTC. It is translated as CASSPGTGRGNEQFF.

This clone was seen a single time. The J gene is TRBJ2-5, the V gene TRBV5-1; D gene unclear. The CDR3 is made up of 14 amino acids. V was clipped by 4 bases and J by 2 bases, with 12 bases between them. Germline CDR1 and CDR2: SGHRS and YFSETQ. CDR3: CASSVGPPQETQYF. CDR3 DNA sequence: TGCGCCAGCAGCGTCGGTCCCCCACAAGAGACCCAGTACTTC.

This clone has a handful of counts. The CDR3 DNA is TGTGCCAGCAAGAGGGGCGGGATGGCTGAAGCTTTCTTT. It translates to CASKRGGMAEAFF. The V call is TRBV27, the J call TRBJ1-1; D is perhaps TRBD1 (5 bases). Germline assignment: CDR1 MNHEY and CDR2 SMNVEV (reference sequence). CDR3 length: 13 residues. Trimming took off 7 bases at V and 6 bases at J, with 15 bases between the two ends.

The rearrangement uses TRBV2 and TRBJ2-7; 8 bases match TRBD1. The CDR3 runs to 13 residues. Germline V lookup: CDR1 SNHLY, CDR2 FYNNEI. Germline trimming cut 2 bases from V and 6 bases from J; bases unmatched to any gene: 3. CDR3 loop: CASSEQGAGEQYF. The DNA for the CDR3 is TGTGCCAGCAGTGAACAGGGGGCGGGCGAGCAGTACTTC. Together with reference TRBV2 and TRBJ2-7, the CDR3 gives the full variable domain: EPEVTQTPSHQVTQMGQEVILRCVPISNHLYFYWYRQILGQKVEFLVSFYNNEISEKSEIFDDQFSVERPDGSNFTLKIRSTKLEDSAMYFCASSEQGAGEQYFGPGTRLTVT.

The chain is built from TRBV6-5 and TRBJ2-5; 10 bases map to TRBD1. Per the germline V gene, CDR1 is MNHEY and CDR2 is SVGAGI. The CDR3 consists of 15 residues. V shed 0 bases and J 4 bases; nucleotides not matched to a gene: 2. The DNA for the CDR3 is TGTGCCAGCAGTTACTCGAGGGACAGGGGAGAGACCCAGTACTTC. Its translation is CASSYSRDRGETQYF.

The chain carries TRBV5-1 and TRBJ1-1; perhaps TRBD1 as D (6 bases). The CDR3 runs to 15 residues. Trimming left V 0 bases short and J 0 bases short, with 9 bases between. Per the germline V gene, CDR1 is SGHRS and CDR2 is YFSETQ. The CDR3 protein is CASSLDDRLNTEAFF. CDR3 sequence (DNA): TGCGCCAGCAGCTTGGACGACAGGCTGAACACTGAAGCTTTCTTT.

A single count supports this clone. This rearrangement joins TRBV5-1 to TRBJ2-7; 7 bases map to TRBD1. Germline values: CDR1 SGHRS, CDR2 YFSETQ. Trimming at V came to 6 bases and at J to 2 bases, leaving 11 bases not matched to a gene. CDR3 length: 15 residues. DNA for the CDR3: TGCGCCAGCACCGCTCCGGGACAGTGGCCCTACGAGCAGTACTTC. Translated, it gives CASTAPGQWPYEQYF.

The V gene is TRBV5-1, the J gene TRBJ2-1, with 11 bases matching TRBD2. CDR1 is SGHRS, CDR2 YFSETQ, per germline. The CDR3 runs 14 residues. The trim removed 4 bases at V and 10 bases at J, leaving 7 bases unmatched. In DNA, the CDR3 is TGCGCCAGCAGCCATGGGACTAGCGGATCCGAGCAGTTCTTC. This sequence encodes CASSHGTSGSEQFF.

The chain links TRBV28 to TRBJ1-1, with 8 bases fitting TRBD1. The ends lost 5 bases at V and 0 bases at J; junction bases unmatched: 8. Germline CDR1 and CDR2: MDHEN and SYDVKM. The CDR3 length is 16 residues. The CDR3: CASSITGGRLNTEAFF. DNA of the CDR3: TGTGCCAGCAGTATAACAGGGGGGCGGTTGAACACTGAAGCTTTCTTT.

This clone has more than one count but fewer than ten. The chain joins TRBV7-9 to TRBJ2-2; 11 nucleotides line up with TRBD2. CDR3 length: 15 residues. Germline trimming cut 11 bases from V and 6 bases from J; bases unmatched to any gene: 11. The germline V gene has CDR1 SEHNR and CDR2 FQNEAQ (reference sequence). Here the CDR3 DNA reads TGTGCCGGCGACCGGTCTAGCGGGAGGTCCGGGGAGCTGTTTTTT. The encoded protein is CAGDRSSGRSGELFF.

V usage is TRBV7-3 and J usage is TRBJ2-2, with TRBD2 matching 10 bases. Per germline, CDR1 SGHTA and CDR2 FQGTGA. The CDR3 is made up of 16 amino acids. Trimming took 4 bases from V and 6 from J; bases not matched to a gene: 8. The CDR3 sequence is CASSSRRSGGAGELFF. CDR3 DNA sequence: TGTGCCAGCAGCTCCCGGCGGAGCGGGGGGGCCGGGGAGCTGTTTTTT.

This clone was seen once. CDR3 sequence reads: CASSIYGADSPLHF. The CDR3 DNA reads TGTGCCAGTAGTATATATGGGGCGGATTCACCCCTCCACTTT. The gene calls are TRBV19 and TRBJ1-6; weak D call: TRBD1 (5 bases). Trimming removed 2 bases at V and 8 bases at J, with 10 bases between. This CDR3 contains 14 residues. The V gene's germline CDR1 is LNHDA and CDR2 SQIVND (reference sequence).

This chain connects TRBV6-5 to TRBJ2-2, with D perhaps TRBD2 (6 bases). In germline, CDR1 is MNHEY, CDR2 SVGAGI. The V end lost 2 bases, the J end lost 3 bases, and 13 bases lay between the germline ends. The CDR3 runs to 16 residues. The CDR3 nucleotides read TGTGCCAGCAGTTACGGGACTTTCTCGTACACCGGGGAGCTGTTTTTT. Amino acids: CASSYGTFSYTGELFF.

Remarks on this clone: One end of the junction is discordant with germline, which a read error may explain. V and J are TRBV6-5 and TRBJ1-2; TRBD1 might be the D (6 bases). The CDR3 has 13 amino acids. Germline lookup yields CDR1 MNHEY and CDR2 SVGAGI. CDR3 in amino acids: CASSPLTGFGYPF. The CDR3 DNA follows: TGTGCCAGCAGTCCCCTCACAGGGTTTGGCTACCCCTTC.

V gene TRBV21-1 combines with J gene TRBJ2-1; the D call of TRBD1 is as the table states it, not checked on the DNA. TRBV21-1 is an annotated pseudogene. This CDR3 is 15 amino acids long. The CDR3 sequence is CASSKRRPRGNEQFF. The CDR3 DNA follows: TGTGCCAGCAGCAAAAGAAGACCGAGGGGGAATGAGCAGTTCTTC.

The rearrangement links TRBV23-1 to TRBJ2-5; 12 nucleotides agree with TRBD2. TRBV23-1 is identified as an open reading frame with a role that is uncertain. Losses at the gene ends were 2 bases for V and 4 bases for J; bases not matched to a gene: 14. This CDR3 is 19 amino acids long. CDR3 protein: CASSQPRLAGEGFRETQYF. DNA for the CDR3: TGCGCCAGCAGTCAACCCCGACTAGCGGGAGAGGGCTTCCGAGAGACCCAGTACTTC.

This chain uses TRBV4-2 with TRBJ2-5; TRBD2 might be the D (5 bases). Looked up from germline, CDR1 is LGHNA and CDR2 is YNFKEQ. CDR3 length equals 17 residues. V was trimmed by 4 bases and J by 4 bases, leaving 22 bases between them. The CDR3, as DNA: TGTGCCAGCAGCCCAAGCCAGGACCTAGCAAGCCGAGAGACCCAGTACTTC. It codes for CASSPSQDLASRETQYF.

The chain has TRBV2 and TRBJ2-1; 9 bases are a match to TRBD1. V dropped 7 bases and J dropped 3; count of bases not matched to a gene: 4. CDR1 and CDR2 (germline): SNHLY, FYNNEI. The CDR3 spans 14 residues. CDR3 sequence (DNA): TGTGCCAGCAAGGGACAGGGAATCTACAATGAGCAGTTCTTC. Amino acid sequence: CASKGQGIYNEQFF.

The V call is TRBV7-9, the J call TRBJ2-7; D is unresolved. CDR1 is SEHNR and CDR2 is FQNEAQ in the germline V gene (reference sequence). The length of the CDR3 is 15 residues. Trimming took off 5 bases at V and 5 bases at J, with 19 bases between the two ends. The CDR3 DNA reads TGTGCCAGCAGCCCCGACGGTCCCTGGAGTCACGAGCAGTACTTC. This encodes CASSPDGPWSHEQYF. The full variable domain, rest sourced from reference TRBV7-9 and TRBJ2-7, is DTGVSQNPRHKITKRGQNVTFRCDPISEHNRLYWYRQTLGQGPEFLTYFQNEAQLEKSRLLSDRFSAERPKGSFSTLEIQRTEQGDSAMYLCASSPDGPWSHEQYFGPGTRLTVT.

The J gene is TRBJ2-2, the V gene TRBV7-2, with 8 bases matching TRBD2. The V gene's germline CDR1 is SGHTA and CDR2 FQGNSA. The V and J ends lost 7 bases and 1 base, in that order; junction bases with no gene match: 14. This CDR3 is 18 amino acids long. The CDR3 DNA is TGTGCCAGCACCGACCCGGGGCGGGGGGTCAGGAACACCGGGGAGCTGTTTTTT. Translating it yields CASTDPGRGVRNTGELFF.

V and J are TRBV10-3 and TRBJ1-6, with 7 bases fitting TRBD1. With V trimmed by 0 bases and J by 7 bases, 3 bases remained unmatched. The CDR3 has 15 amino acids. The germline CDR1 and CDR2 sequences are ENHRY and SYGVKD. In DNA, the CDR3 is TGTGCCATCAGTGAGTCTCAACAGGGGAATTCACCCCTCCACTTT. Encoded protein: CAISESQQGNSPLHF.

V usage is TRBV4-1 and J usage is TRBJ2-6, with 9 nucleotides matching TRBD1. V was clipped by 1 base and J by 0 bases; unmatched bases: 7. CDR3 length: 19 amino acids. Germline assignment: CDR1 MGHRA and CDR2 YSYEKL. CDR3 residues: CASSQASGTGISGANVLTF. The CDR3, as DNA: TGCGCCAGCAGCCAAGCCTCCGGGACAGGGATCTCTGGGGCCAACGTCCTGACTTTC.

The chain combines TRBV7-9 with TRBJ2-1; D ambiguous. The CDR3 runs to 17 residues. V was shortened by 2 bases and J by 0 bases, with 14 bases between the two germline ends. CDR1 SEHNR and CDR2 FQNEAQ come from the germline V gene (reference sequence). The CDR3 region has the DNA TGTGCCAGCAGCTTACCGTTTCGCCGTAGCTCCTACAATGAGCAGTTCTTC. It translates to CASSLPFRRSSYNEQFF.